Below, one T cell receptor beta chain is given with its context. Its antigen remains unknown. The read terminates 3 residues before the CDR3 end, so the remaining end is supplied by the germline J gene. This sample was included in a study of T cells in women clearing cervical HPV infection. The overall study: HLA type could not be excluded as a confounder. Whole-study results and caveats: CIN3+ cases had significantly higher TCR repertoire richness than controls, but evenness did not differ. Associations may precede or follow infection; HPV-specific or memory T cells were not isolated.

Looked up from germline, CDR1 is GTSNPN and CDR2 is SVGIG (reference sequence). The CDR3 is 16 amino acids. The V segment lost 2 bases and the J segment 4 bases; nucleotides outside the gene matches: 5. Generated by immunoSEQ multiplex PCR, the TCRdb table keeps only in-frame clones and is missing some. The repertoire table contains some 46,000 clones. This clonotype was sampled from a woman between 18 and 70 years old with a cervical HPV16 infection that either progressed to CIN3+ or cleared (not recorded which). Sequences were obtained from blood buffy coat. J is TRBJ2-7 and V is TRBV30; 16 nucleotides align to TRBD2. The sequenced part of the CDR3 DNA is TGTGCCTGGAGTTGGGGGACTAGCGGGAGGGGGTACGAG. Its translation is CAWSWGTSGRGYE. From start to end, the CDR3 is CAWSWGTSGRGYEQYF. Using reference TRBV30 and TRBJ2-7 for the parts outside the CDR3, the full variable domain is SQTIHQWPATLVQPVGSPLSLECTVEGTSNPNLYWYRQAAGRGLQLLFYSVGIGQISSEVPQNLSASRPQDRQFILSSKKLLLSDSGFYLCAWSWGTSGRGYEQYFGPGTRLTVT.